This is a list of T cell receptor beta chains from one sample in a study of blood T cell repertoires in COVID-19. The repertoire was sequenced with immunoSEQ multiplex PCR; TCRdb's copy has only in-frame clones and lacks some. This sample carries over 300,000 clones, 87% of them seen once, and the ten largest clones take under 6.5%. The sample comprised PBMCs or T cells enriched from blood (not recorded which). The receptors were gathered from a woman younger than 45 who had recovered from COVID-19. Each CDR3 is given with its conserved first and last residue. The order of the fields is clone size, D gene, J gene, V gene, CDR3 protein, CDR3 DNA. The D gene is left open where the match is weak. Clone size is given for some rows only: seen once, a few or many times, or a class if the clone is expanded.

>NA|NA|TRBJ1-5|TRBV12-3/TRBV12-4
CASSARQNQPQHF
TGTGCCAGCAGTGCCCGACAAAATCAGCCCCAGCATTTT
>NA|NA|TRBJ1-5|TRBV4-1
CASSQGGQLSNQPQHF
TGCGCCAGCAGCCAAGGGGGACAACTAAGCAATCAGCCCCAGCATTTT
>NA|TRBD1|TRBJ1-2|TRBV5-1
CASSLGQGMTNYGYTF
TGCGCCAGCAGCTTGGGACAGGGGATGACTAACTATGGCTACACCTTC
>NA|NA|TRBJ2-1|TRBV30
CAWSTSAPWGRGVSNEQFF
TGTGCCTGGAGTACATCGGCCCCATGGGGCAGGGGGGTTAGCAATGAGCAGTTCTTC
>NA|NA|TRBJ1-1|TRBV9
CASSVAGLTEAFF
TGTGCCAGCAGCGTCGCGGGGCTCACTGAAGCTTTCTTT
>NA|NA|TRBJ1-6|TRBV7-2
CASSPHPGGSPLHF
TGTGCCAGCAGCCCTCACCCGGGGGGCTCACCCCTCCACTTT
>once|NA|TRBJ1-1|TRBV3-1/TRBV3-2
CASSQRLGHPRQAQAFF
TGTGCCAGCAGCCAAAGGTTGGGACACCCCCGGCAAGCCCAAGCTTTCTTT
>few|TRBD2|TRBJ2-4|TRBV11-2
CASSPVQGLAGGKKNIQYF
TGTGCCAGCAGCCCCGTCCAGGGACTAGCGGGGGGAAAAAAAAACATTCAGTACTTC
>NA|NA|TRBJ1-3|TRBV5-4
CASSYTASRTGNTIYF
TGTGCCAGCAGCTATACCGCTAGCCGCACTGGAAACACCATATATTTT
>once|TRBD1|TRBJ1-5|TRBV6-2/TRBV6-3
CASSETTGGNQPQHF
TGTGCCAGCAGCGAGACGACAGGGGGAAATCAGCCCCAGCATTTT
>NA|TRBD1|TRBJ1-2|TRBV19
CASSISGTVRGYTF
TGTGCCAGTAGTATATCCGGGACAGTACGGGGCTACACCTTC
>NA|TRBD1|TRBJ1-2|TRBV11-2
CASSLETGDGYTF
TGTGCCAGCAGCTTAGAAACAGGGGATGGCTACACCTTC
>once|NA|TRBJ2-1|TRBV6-5
CASSNRGGEQFF
TGTGCCAGCAGTAACAGGGGGGGTGAGCAGTTCTTC
>NA|TRBD1|TRBJ2-1|TRBV25-1
CASRGTEEQFF
TGTGCCAGCAGGGGGACAGAAGAGCAGTTCTTC
>NA|NA|TRBJ2-2|TRBV6-2/TRBV6-3
CASSYSFSDTGELFF
TGTGCCAGCAGTTACTCGTTCTCCGACACCGGGGAGCTGTTTTTT
>NA|TRBD2|TRBJ2-7|TRBV7-2
CASSSLFRGGVGQYF
TGTGCCAGCAGCTCCCTCTTTCGGGGGGGCGTAGGGCAGTACTTC
>NA|NA|TRBJ1-5|TRBV30
CAWSPGGQPQHF
TGTGCCTGGAGTCCTGGAGGGCAGCCCCAGCATTTT
>NA|TRBD1|TRBJ1-5|TRBV7-6
CASSTGTGLNQPQHF
TGTGCCAGCAGCACCGGGACAGGGTTAAATCAGCCCCAGCATTTT
>NA|TRBD1|TRBJ1-1|TRBV5-8
CASSYRGMNTEAFF
TGTGCCAGCAGCTACAGGGGTATGAACACTGAAGCTTTCTTT
>few|TRBD1|TRBJ1-3|TRBV30
CAWRDVLQGHFSGNTIYF
TGTGCCTGGAGGGATGTATTACAGGGGCACTTCTCTGGAAACACCATATATTTT
>once|NA|TRBJ1-5|TRBV7-8
CASSGWGGEYQPQHF
TGTGCCAGCAGTGGATGGGGCGGAGAATATCAGCCCCAGCATTTT
>NA|TRBD2|TRBJ2-1|TRBV27
CASSLRPGSGGPYNEQFF
TGTGCCAGCAGTTTACGCCCCGGTAGCGGGGGCCCCTACAATGAGCAGTTCTTC
>NA|TRBD1|TRBJ1-1|TRBV27
CASSLGTGGPAFF
TGTGCCAGCAGTCTAGGGACAGGGGGCCCAGCTTTCTTT
>NA|NA|TRBJ1-5|TRBV6-1
CASSEQGRYQPQHF
TGTGCCAGCAGTGAACAGGGTCGATATCAGCCCCAGCATTTT
>few|NA|TRBJ1-6|TRBV5-4
CASMRAGRRSKSSPLHF
TGTGCCAGCATGAGGGCAGGCCGACGAAGTAAGAGTTCACCCCTCCACTTT
>NA|TRBD1|TRBJ2-7|TRBV27
CASSPLQGVTYEQYF
TGTGCCAGCAGCCCCCTACAGGGGGTGACCTACGAGCAGTACTTC
>NA|NA|TRBJ2-7|TRBV30
CAWSNRAVYEQYF
TGTGCCTGGAGTAACAGGGCCGTCTACGAGCAGTACTTC
>few|TRBD1|TRBJ1-6|TRBV27
CASSPLGRDRGSRGSPLHF
TGTGCCAGCAGCCCTCTCGGGAGGGACAGGGGGAGTAGGGGTTCACCCCTCCACTTT
>NA|TRBD2|TRBJ2-5|TRBV15
CATSSGLAGGEETQYF
TGTGCCACCAGCAGTGGACTAGCGGGGGGCGAGGAGACCCAGTACTTC
>NA|NA|TRBJ2-7|TRBV7-9
CASNSGDSYEQYF
TGTGCCAGCAACTCAGGGGACTCCTACGAGCAGTACTTC
>NA|NA|TRBJ2-5|TRBV7-9
CASSFGEYQETQYF
TGTGCCAGCAGCTTTGGGGAGTACCAAGAGACCCAGTACTTC
>NA|NA|TRBJ1-6|TRBV7-3
CASSPGLGNSPLHF
TGTGCCAGCAGCCCGGGGTTAGGTAATTCACCCCTCCACTTT
>NA|TRBD2|TRBJ2-4|TRBV18
CASSPFGLAGATKNIQYF
TGTGCCAGCTCACCATTCGGACTAGCGGGGGCCACCAAAAACATTCAGTACTTC
>NA|NA|TRBJ2-7|TRBV7-2
CASSPRSVPYEQYF
TGTGCCAGCAGCCCAAGATCGGTACCCTACGAGCAGTACTTC
>NA|NA|TRBJ1-2|TRBV27
CASSTDIRNYGYTF
TGTGCCAGCAGTACGGACATTCGGAACTATGGCTACACCTTC
>NA|NA|TRBJ1-2|TRBV12-3/TRBV12-4
CASSLAGGWGYTF
TGTGCCAGCAGTTTAGCAGGGGGTTGGGGCTACACCTTC
>NA|NA|TRBJ2-3|TRBV7-9
CASSEDYGTDTQYF
TGTGCCAGCAGCGAGGACTATGGCACAGATACGCAGTATTTT
>NA|TRBD1|TRBJ1-1|TRBV11-2
CASSSRTGVSEAFF
TGTGCCAGCAGCTCCCGGACAGGGGTATCTGAAGCTTTCTTT
>NA|NA|TRBJ1-3|TRBV19
CASSIKGAGNTIYF
TGTGCCAGTAGTATAAAAGGAGCCGGAAACACCATATATTTT
>NA|NA|TRBJ1-1|TRBV12-3/TRBV12-4
CASTEVGGTEAFF
TGTGCCAGCACCGAGGTGGGGGGCACTGAAGCTTTCTTT
>once|NA|TRBJ2-3|TRBV7-3
CASSLSGLGTDTQYF
TGTGCCAGCAGCTTATCAGGGTTAGGCACAGATACGCAGTATTTT
>NA|NA|TRBJ1-4|TRBV30
CAWSTVTGREKLFF
TGTGCCTGGAGTACGGTTACAGGAAGGGAAAAACTGTTTTTT
>NA|NA|TRBJ1-3|TRBV9
CASSVDETRIFGNTIYF
TGTGCCAGCAGCGTAGATGAGACAAGAATATTTGGAAACACCATATATTTT
>few|TRBD1|TRBJ1-2|TRBV6-5
CAASPGTGNYGYTF
TGTGCCGCTTCACCCGGGACAGGGAACTATGGCTACACCTTC
>NA|NA|TRBJ1-1|TRBV11-2
CASSLITGSLMNTEAFF
TGTGCCAGCAGCTTAATTACAGGCAGCTTAATGAACACTGAAGCTTTCTTT
>NA|TRBD2|TRBJ2-3|TRBV19
CASSLLAGATTDTQYF
TGTGCCAGTAGTCTACTAGCGGGGGCGACCACAGATACGCAGTATTTT
>NA|TRBD1|TRBJ2-1|TRBV2
CASSVRTGGYNEQFF
TGTGCCAGCAGTGTCCGGACAGGGGGCTACAATGAGCAGTTCTTC
>few|NA|TRBJ1-5|TRBV7-9
CASSLGRDQPQHF
TGTGCCAGCAGCTTAGGAAGAGATCAGCCCCAGCATTTT
>NA|TRBD1|TRBJ1-2|TRBV29-1
CSVVGTGYGYTF
TGCAGCGTTGTCGGGACAGGCTATGGCTACACCTTC
>NA|NA|TRBJ1-1|TRBV7-2
CASSLFVLRGDTEAFF
TGTGCCAGCAGCCTGTTCGTCCTGCGGGGGGACACTGAAGCTTTCTTT
>NA|NA|TRBJ1-6|TRBV27
CASSTHKRSPLHF
TGTGCCAGCAGTACCCATAAGCGGTCACCCCTCCACTTT
>NA|NA|TRBJ1-5|TRBV6-5
CASRGREDQPQHF
TGTGCCAGCAGGGGGAGGGAGGATCAGCCCCAGCATTTT
>NA|NA|TRBJ2-1|TRBV4-1
CASSQGSASEKTYNEQFF
TGCGCCAGCAGCCAAGGCTCCGCTAGCGAAAAGACCTACAATGAGCAGTTCTTC
>NA|NA|TRBJ1-1|TRBV29-1
CSGGRQNTEAFF
TGCAGCGGGGGACGACAGAACACTGAAGCTTTCTTT
>NA|NA|TRBJ1-6|TRBV6-5
CASSYSRGQGNSPLHF
TGTGCCAGCAGTTACTCGCGAGGCCAGGGTAATTCACCCCTCCACTTT
>few|NA|TRBJ1-5|TRBV5-3
CARARPGPQHF
TGTGCCAGAGCCCGTCCAGGGCCCCAGCATTTT
>NA|NA|TRBJ2-3|TRBV5-1
CASSYDRLDSTDTQYF
TGCGCCAGCAGCTACGACCGACTAGATTCCACAGATACGCAGTATTTT
>NA|TRBD2|TRBJ2-5|TRBV19
CASRPPGLADQETQYF
TGTGCCAGTAGGCCCCCGGGACTAGCGGACCAAGAGACCCAGTACTTC
>NA|TRBD1|TRBJ1-1|TRBV6-1
CASSEAFRDRAFF
TGTGCCAGCAGTGAAGCGTTCCGGGACAGGGCTTTCTTT